Listed below are T cell receptor beta chains from one sample, sequenced in a study of cytomegalovirus exposure and HLA in healthy donors. The method was immunoSEQ multiplex PCR; TCRdb's version includes in-frame clones alone and lacks a portion of them. The sample consists of 110,000 to 150,000 clones, 94% of them appearing once. The sample consisted of PBMCs. Every receptor here comes from a man between 18 and 29 years old in good health and CMV-seropositive. CDR3s include the opening cysteine and the closing phenylalanine or tryptophan. A D gene is named only where the DNA matches it firmly. Size is omitted from some rows. Given values are once, few, many or a class for expanded clones.

>NA|TRBJ1-1|NA|TRBV28
CASGPDGLNTEAFF
TGTGCCAGCGGGCCAGACGGCCTCAACACTGAAGCTTTCTTT
>NA|TRBJ1-6|NA|TRBV7-2
CASSQGSYNSPLHF
TGTGCCAGCAGCCAGGGCAGTTATAATTCACCCCTCCACTTT
>NA|TRBJ1-5|NA|TRBV7-8
CASSDHQFAAYSNQPQHF
TGTGCCAGCAGTGATCACCAATTTGCGGCTTATAGCAATCAGCCCCAGCATTTT
>NA|TRBJ2-7|NA|TRBV2
CASSETGFRDEQYF
TGTGCCAGCAGTGAAACGGGATTCCGGGACGAGCAGTACTTC
>TRBD2|TRBJ2-3|NA|TRBV5-6
CASSLTSGDTDTQYF
TGTGCCAGCAGCTTGACTAGCGGAGACACAGATACGCAGTATTTT
>TRBD1|TRBJ2-1|NA|TRBV6-4
CASSEAGGLIQFF
TGTGCCAGCAGTGAAGCAGGGGGCCTCATCCAGTTCTTC
>NA|TRBJ2-1|NA|TRBV2
CATYGGISFNEQFF
TGTGCCACCTACGGCGGGATCTCATTCAATGAGCAGTTCTTC
>NA|TRBJ2-2|once|TRBV27
CASSPATSGVGGELFF
TGTGCCAGCAGTCCTGCGACGTCAGGGGTCGGCGGGGAGCTGTTTTTT
>NA|TRBJ1-2|NA|TRBV27
CASSPSGLYGYTF
TGTGCCAGCAGTCCATCAGGCTTATATGGCTACACCTTC
>NA|TRBJ1-1|NA|TRBV27
CASSPRGWGGTEAFF
TGTGCCAGCAGTCCCCGGGGGTGGGGTGGGACTGAAGCTTTCTTT
>NA|TRBJ2-7|NA|TRBV10-3
CAISEPGRSYEQYF
TGTGCCATCAGTGAACCGGGTCGCTCCTACGAGCAGTACTTC
>NA|TRBJ2-5|once|TRBV27
CASRTTSDSLETQYF
TGTGCCAGCAGAACAACTTCGGACAGCCTAGAGACCCAGTACTTC
>NA|TRBJ1-1|NA|TRBV11-2
CASSLANAGRGFEAFF
TGTGCCAGCAGCTTAGCGAATGCGGGCAGAGGGTTTGAAGCTTTCTTT
>NA|TRBJ2-4|NA|TRBV2
CASSDFPLSTSFKAKNIQYF
TGTGCCAGCAGTGACTTCCCCCTCTCAACTAGCTTTAAAGCCAAAAACATTCAGTACTTC
>NA|TRBJ2-3|NA|TRBV30
CAWNPWTSPSTDTQYF
TGTGCCTGGAACCCCTGGACTTCCCCTAGCACAGATACGCAGTATTTT
>TRBD1|TRBJ1-6|NA|TRBV19
CASSGPTGHPFNSPLHF
TGTGCCAGTAGTGGCCCGACAGGGCATCCCTTCAATTCACCCCTCCACTTT
>TRBD1|TRBJ2-2|NA|TRBV28
CASSQLTLQGAGELFF
TGTGCCAGCAGTCAACTAACACTCCAGGGGGCCGGGGAGCTGTTTTTT
>TRBD1|TRBJ2-7|NA|TRBV6-5
CASRRTGAGEQYF
TGTGCCAGCAGAAGGACAGGGGCGGGGGAGCAGTACTTC
>NA|TRBJ2-1|NA|TRBV29-1
CSVEPTLESYGNEQFF
TGCAGCGTCGAACCCACGCTAGAAAGTTACGGCAATGAGCAGTTCTTC
>NA|TRBJ1-5|few|TRBV4-1
CASSQEKRHPYSNQPQHF
TGCGCCAGCAGCCAAGAAAAGCGGCACCCTTATAGCAATCAGCCCCAGCATTTT
>TRBD2|TRBJ2-7|NA|TRBV11-2
CASTWTSGLNEQYF
TGTGCCAGCACTTGGACTAGCGGGTTGAACGAGCAGTACTTC
>TRBD1|TRBJ1-1|NA|TRBV2
CASRMTGMVYTEAFF
TGTGCCAGCAGGATGACAGGGATGGTTTACACTGAAGCTTTCTTT
>NA|TRBJ2-7|NA|TRBV27
CASSSYIRTYEQYF
TGTGCCAGCAGTTCGTATATCAGAACCTACGAGCAGTACTTC
>TRBD2|TRBJ2-2|NA|TRBV2
CASGRAPKNTGELFF
TGTGCCAGCGGGAGGGCACCGAAAAACACCGGGGAGCTGTTTTTT
>NA|TRBJ1-2|once|TRBV6-1
CASSEIGGASTTF
TGTGCCAGCAGTGAAATTGGGGGGGCTTCAACCACCTTC
>NA|TRBJ2-3|NA|TRBV15
CATSPNMRSGSQYF
TGTGCCACCAGCCCTAATATGAGGTCAGGGTCGCAGTATTTT
>TRBD2|TRBJ2-3|NA|TRBV11-2
CASRLAGTSTDTQYF
TGTGCCAGTCGTCTAGCGGGTACTAGCACAGATACGCAGTATTTT
>TRBD2|TRBJ2-5|NA|TRBV18
CASSPPGTSGIRRYF
TGTGCCAGCTCACCACCCGGGACTAGCGGTATTCGTAGATACTTC
>TRBD1|TRBJ2-5|NA|TRBV5-5
CASRLGQGGETQYF
TGTGCCAGCAGGTTGGGACAGGGCGGAGAGACCCAGTACTTC
>TRBD1|TRBJ2-6|NA|TRBV28
CASSSGPGDSRIGANVLTF
TGTGCCAGCAGTTCCGGTCCCGGGGACAGCCGAATTGGGGCCAACGTCCTGACTTTC
>TRBD1|TRBJ1-2|once|TRBV18
CASSPGQDFYGYTF
TGTGCCAGCTCTCCGGGACAGGACTTCTATGGCTACACCTTC
>TRBD2|TRBJ2-1|NA|TRBV6-4
CASSDLAGGRYNEQFF
TGTGCCAGCAGTGACTTAGCGGGAGGTCGCTACAATGAGCAGTTCTTC
>TRBD1|TRBJ2-7|NA|TRBV6-1
CASSEPGGEIGQYF
TGTGCCAGCAGTGAACCAGGGGGCGAAATTGGGCAGTACTTC
>TRBD2|TRBJ2-1|once|TRBV29-1
CSVVTGTSGYNEQFF
TGCAGCGTTGTGACCGGGACTAGCGGGTACAATGAGCAGTTCTTC
>NA|TRBJ1-2|many|TRBV6-4
CASSDSVGSYGYTF
TGTGCCAGCAGTGACTCCGTGGGCAGTTATGGCTACACCTTC
>TRBD2|TRBJ2-1|NA|TRBV2
CASTGREGQYNEQFF
TGTGCCAGCACCGGGCGGGAGGGCCAATACAATGAGCAGTTCTTC
>NA|TRBJ2-5|NA|TRBV30
CAWSVTRGETQYF
TGTGCCTGGAGTGTAACTCGTGGAGAGACCCAGTACTTC
>TRBD1|TRBJ1-3|NA|TRBV9
CASSPRTGYSGNTIYF
TGTGCCAGCAGCCCACGGACAGGGTACAGTGGAAACACCATATATTTT
>TRBD1|TRBJ1-1|once|TRBV11-2
CASSQGQRSKGFF
TGTGCCAGCAGCCAGGGACAGCGAAGCAAGGGTTTCTTT
>NA|TRBJ2-7|once|TRBV15
CATSRDFGNYYEQYF
TGTGCCACCAGCAGAGATTTCGGAAACTACTACGAGCAGTACTTC
>NA|TRBJ2-2|NA|TRBV30
CAWSVGRTASTTGELFF
TGTGCCTGGAGTGTGGGTCGGACAGCGAGTACCACCGGGGAGCTGTTTTTT
>NA|TRBJ2-1|NA|TRBV9
CASSVAGDSYNEQFF
TGTGCCAGCAGCGTAGCAGGGGACTCCTACAATGAGCAGTTCTTC
>TRBD1|TRBJ1-5|NA|TRBV19
CASGGQGVSQPQHF
TGTGCCAGCGGCGGACAGGGCGTGAGTCAGCCCCAGCATTTT
>NA|TRBJ2-7|NA|TRBV19
CASSTTGYYEQYF
TGTGCCAGTAGTACTACAGGATACTACGAGCAGTACTTC
>TRBD1|TRBJ1-1|NA|TRBV18
CASSPTGGVRAFF
TGTGCCAGCTCTCCTACAGGGGGCGTTCGGGCTTTCTTT
>TRBD1|TRBJ1-6|NA|TRBV6-5
CASSIRQGYSPLHF
TGTGCCAGCAGTATAAGACAGGGGTATTCACCCCTCCACTTT
>NA|TRBJ2-2|NA|TRBV6-4
CASSQDRSGELFF
TGTGCCAGCAGTCAAGACAGGTCCGGGGAGCTGTTTTTT
>TRBD2|TRBJ2-3|NA|TRBV7-2
CASSLAAGGTDTQYF
TGTGCCAGCAGCTTAGCGGCGGGAGGAACAGATACGCAGTATTTT
>NA|TRBJ2-5|once|TRBV7-9
CASSLTGQLQETQYF
TGTGCCAGCAGCTTAACTGGACAGCTCCAAGAGACCCAGTACTTC
>TRBD1|TRBJ1-3|once|TRBV7-2
CASSSSTGSSGNTIYF
TGTGCCAGCAGCTCCTCGACAGGGAGCTCTGGAAACACCATATATTTT
>NA|TRBJ2-2|NA|TRBV25-1
CASSDATRGANTGELFF
TGTGCCAGCAGTGACGCCACGAGAGGCGCGAACACCGGGGAGCTGTTTTTT
>NA|TRBJ1-4|NA|TRBV5-1
CASSLTGGVNEKLFF
TGCGCCAGCAGCTTAACAGGAGGGGTTAATGAAAAACTGTTTTTT
>TRBD1|TRBJ1-1|NA|TRBV2
CAQGGQGNTEAFF
TGTGCGCAGGGGGGACAGGGAAACACTGAAGCTTTCTTT
>NA|TRBJ1-4|NA|TRBV6-6
CASSYAPEVEKLFF
TGTGCCAGCAGTTATGCGCCCGAGGTAGAAAAACTGTTTTTT
>NA|TRBJ1-4|once|TRBV7-6
CASSPSLGTSGEKLFF
TGTGCCAGCAGCCCGTCCTTGGGTACCAGCGGTGAAAAACTGTTTTTT
>NA|TRBJ2-3|NA|TRBV6-1
CASSEVAGSTDTQYF
TGTGCCAGCAGTGAAGTAGCAGGGAGCACAGATACGCAGTATTTT
>TRBD2|TRBJ2-2|NA|TRBV6-1
CASVLAGGRAGELFF
TGTGCCAGCGTGCTAGCGGGAGGAAGAGCCGGGGAGCTGTTTTTT
>NA|TRBJ2-7|NA|TRBV5-4
CASSLVTAGGEQYF
TGTGCCAGCAGCTTGGTGACAGCCGGGGGCGAGCAGTACTTC